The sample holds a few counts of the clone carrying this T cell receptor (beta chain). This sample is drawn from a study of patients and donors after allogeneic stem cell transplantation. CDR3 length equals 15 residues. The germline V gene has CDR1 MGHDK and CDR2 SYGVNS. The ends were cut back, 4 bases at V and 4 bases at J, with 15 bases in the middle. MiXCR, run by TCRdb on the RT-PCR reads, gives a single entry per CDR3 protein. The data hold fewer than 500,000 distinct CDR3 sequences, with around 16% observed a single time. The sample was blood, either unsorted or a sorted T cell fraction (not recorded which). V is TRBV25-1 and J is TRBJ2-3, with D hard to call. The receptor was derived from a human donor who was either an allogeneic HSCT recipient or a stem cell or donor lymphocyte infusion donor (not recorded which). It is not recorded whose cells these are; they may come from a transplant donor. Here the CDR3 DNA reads TGTGCCAGCAGTGCCTCCCCCCGGCCGGCAGATACGCAGTATTTT. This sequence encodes CASSASPRPADTQYF.